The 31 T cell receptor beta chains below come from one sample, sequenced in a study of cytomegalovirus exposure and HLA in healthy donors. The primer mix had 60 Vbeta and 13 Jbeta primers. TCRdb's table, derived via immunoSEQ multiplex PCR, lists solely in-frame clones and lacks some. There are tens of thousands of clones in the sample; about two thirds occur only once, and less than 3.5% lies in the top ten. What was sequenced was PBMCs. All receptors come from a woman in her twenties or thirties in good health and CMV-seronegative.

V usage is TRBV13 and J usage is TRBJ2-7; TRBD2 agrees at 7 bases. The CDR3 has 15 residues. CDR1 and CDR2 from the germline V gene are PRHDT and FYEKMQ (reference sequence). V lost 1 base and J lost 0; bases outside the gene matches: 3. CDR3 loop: CASSLDPGGSYEQYF. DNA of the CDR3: TGTGCCAGCAGCTTAGATCCGGGGGGCTCCTACGAGCAGTACTTC. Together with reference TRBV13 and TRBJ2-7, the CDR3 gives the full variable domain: AAGVIQSPRHLIKEKRETATLKCYPIPRHDTVYWYQQGPGQDPQFLISFYEKMQSDKGSIPDRFSAQQFSDYHSELNMSSLELGDSALYFCASSLDPGGSYEQYFGPGTRLTVT.

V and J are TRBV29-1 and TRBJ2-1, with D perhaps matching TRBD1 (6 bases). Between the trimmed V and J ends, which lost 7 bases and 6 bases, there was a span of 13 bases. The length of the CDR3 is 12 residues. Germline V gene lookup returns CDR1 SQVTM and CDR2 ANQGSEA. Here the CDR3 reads CSDQGLPNEQFF. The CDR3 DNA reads TGCAGCGACCAGGGGTTGCCCAATGAGCAGTTCTTC.

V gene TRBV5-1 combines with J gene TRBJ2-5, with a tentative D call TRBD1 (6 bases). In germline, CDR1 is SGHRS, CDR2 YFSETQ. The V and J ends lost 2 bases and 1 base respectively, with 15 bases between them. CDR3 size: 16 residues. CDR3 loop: CASSFVYRVVQETQYF. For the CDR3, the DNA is TGCGCCAGCAGCTTTGTATACAGGGTGGTCCAAGAGACCCAGTACTTC.

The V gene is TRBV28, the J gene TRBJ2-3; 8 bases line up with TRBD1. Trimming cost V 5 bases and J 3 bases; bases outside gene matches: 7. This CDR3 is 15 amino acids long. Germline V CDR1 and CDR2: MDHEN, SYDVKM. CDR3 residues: CASSPRTGRTDTQYF. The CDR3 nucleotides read TGTGCCAGCAGTCCGAGGACAGGGAGGACAGATACGCAGTATTTT.

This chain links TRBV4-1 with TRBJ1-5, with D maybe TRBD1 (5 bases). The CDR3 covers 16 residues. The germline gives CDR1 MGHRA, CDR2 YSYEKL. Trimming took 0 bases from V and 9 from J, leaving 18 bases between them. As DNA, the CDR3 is TGCGCCAGCAGCCAAGATGCGGGGAGGGGCGGGTGGCCCCAGCATTTT. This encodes CASSQDAGRGGWPQHF.

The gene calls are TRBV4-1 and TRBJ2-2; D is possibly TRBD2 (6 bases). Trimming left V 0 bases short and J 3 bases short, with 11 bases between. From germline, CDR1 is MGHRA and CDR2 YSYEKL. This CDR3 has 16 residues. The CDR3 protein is CASSQDRGSDTGELFF. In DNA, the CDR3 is TGCGCCAGCAGCCAAGATCGGGGGTCCGACACCGGGGAGCTGTTTTTT.

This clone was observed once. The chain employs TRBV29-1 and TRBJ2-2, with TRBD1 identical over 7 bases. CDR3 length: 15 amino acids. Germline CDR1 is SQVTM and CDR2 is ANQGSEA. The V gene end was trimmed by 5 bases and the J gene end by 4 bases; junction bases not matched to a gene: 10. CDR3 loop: CSVTTGTEITGELFF. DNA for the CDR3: TGCAGCGTTACAACCGGGACAGAGATCACCGGGGAGCTGTTTTTT.

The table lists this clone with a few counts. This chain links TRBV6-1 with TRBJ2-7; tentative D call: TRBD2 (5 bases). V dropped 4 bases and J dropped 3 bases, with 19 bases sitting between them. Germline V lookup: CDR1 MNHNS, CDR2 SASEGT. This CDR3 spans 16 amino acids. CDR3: CASSVGFRGTNYEQYF. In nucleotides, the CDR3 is TGTGCCAGCAGTGTAGGGTTTCGGGGTACCAACTACGAGCAGTACTTC.

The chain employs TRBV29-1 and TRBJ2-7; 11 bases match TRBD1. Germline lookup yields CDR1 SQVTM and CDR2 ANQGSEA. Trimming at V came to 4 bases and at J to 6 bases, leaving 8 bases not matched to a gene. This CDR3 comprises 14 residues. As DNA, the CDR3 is TGCAGCGTTGGAACGGGACAGGGGGTGTTCGAGCAGTACTTC. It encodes CSVGTGQGVFEQYF.

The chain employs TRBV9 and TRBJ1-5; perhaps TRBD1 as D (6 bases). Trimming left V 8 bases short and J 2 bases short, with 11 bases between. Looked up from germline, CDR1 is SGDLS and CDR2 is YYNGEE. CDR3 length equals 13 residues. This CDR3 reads CARTHRGNQPQHF. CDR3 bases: TGTGCCAGGACCCACAGGGGCAATCAGCCCCAGCATTTT.

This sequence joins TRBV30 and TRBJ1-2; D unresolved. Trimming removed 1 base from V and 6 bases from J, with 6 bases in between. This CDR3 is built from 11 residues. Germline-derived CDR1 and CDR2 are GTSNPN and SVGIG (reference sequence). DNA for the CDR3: TGTGCCTGGAGTGCGGGAAATGGCTACACCTTC. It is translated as CAWSAGNGYTF.

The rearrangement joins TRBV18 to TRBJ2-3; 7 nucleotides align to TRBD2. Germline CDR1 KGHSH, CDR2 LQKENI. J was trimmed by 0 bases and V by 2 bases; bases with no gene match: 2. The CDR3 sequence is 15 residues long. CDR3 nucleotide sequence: TGTGCCAGCTCACCAACTAGCGCCAGCACAGATACGCAGTATTTT. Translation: CASSPTSASTDTQYF.

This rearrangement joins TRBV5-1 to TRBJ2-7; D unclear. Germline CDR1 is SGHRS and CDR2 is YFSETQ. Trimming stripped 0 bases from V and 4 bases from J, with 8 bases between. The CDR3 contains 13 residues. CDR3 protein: CASSLVAGYEQYF. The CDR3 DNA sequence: TGCGCCAGCAGCTTGGTGGCAGGTTACGAGCAGTACTTC.

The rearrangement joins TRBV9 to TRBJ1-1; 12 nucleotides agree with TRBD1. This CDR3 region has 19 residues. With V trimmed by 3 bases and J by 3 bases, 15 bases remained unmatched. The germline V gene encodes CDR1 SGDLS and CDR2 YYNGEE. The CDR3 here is CASSATGTGGLGGDTEAFF. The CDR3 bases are TGTGCCAGCAGCGCTACCGGGACAGGGGGCCTCGGTGGGGACACTGAAGCTTTCTTT.

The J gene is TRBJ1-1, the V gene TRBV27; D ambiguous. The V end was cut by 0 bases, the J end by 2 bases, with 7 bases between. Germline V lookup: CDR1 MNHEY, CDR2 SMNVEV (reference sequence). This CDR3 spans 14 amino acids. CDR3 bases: TGTGCCAGCAGTTTATCACAGACAAACACTGAAGCTTTCTTT. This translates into CASSLSQTNTEAFF.

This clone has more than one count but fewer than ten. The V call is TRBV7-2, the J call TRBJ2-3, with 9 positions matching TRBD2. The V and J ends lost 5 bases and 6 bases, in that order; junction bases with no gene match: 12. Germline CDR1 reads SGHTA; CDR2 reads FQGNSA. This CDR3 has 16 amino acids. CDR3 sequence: CASSRLGGGAGDTQYF. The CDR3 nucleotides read TGTGCCAGCAGCCGTCTAGGCGGGGGGGCCGGGGATACGCAGTATTTT.

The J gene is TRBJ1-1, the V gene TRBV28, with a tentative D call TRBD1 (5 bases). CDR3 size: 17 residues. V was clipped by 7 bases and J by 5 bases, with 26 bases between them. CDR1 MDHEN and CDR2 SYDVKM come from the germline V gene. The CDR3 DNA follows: TGTGCCAGCACCGCAGGGTTCGCAGGGAGTCGGGAGACTGAAGCTTTCTTT. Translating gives CASTAGFAGSRETEAFF.

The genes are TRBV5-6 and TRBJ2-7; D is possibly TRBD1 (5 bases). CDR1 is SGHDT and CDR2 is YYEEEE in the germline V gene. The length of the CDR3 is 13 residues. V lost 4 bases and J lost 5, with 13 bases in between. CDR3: CASSLRDSHEQYF. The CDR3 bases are TGTGCCAGCAGCCTACGCGACAGCCACGAGCAGTACTTC.

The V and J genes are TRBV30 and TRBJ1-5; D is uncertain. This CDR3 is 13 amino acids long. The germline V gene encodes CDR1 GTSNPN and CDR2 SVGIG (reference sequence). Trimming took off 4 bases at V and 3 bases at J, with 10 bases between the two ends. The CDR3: CAWIGVPNQPQHF. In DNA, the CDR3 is TGTGCCTGGATCGGGGTCCCCAATCAGCCCCAGCATTTT. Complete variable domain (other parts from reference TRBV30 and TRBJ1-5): SQTIHQWPATLVQPVGSPLSLECTVEGTSNPNLYWYRQAAGRGLQLLFYSVGIGQISSEVPQNLSASRPQDRQFILSSKKLLLSDSGFYLCAWIGVPNQPQHFGDGTRLSIL.

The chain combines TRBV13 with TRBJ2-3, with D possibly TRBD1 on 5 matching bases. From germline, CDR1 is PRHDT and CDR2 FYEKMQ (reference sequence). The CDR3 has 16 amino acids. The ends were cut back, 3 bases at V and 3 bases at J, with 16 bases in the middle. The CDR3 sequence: CASSFEGWKGTDTQYF. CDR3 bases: TGTGCCAGCAGCTTCGAAGGGTGGAAGGGGACAGATACGCAGTATTTT.

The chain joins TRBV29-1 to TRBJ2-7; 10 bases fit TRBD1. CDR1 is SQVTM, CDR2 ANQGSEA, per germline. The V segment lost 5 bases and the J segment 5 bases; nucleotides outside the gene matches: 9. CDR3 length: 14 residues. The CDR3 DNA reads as TGCAGCGTTATAGGACAGGGGGAAGTACACGAGCAGTACTTC. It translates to CSVIGQGEVHEQYF.

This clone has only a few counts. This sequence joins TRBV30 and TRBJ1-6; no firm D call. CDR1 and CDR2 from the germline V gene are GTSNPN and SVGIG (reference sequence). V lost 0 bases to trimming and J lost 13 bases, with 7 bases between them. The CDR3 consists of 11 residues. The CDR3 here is CAWSVIPPLHF. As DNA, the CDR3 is TGTGCCTGGAGTGTAATCCCGCCCCTCCACTTT.

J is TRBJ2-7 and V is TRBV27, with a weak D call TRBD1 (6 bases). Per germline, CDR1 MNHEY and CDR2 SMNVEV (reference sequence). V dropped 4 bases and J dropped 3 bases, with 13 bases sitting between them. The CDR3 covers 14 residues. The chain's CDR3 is CASSYQTGVYEQYF. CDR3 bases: TGTGCCAGCAGTTACCAGACAGGAGTCTACGAGCAGTACTTC.

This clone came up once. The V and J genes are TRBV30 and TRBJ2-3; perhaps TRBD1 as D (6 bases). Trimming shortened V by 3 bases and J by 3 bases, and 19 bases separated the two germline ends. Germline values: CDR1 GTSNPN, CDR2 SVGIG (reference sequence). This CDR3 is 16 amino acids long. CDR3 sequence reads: CAWSRGRGRGTDTQYF. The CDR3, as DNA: TGTGCCTGGAGCCGCGGTAGGGGAAGGGGGACAGATACGCAGTATTTT.

The CDR3 loop is CASSLGGGYNEQFF. The CDR3 bases are TGTGCCAGCAGCTTGGGCGGGGGGTACAATGAGCAGTTCTTC. The chain carries TRBV7-2 and TRBJ2-1; TRBD2 matches at 8 bases. Unmatched junction bases numbered 2, after V lost 3 bases and J lost 4 bases. This CDR3 region has 14 residues. Germline V gene data show CDR1 as SGHTA and CDR2 as FQGNSA.

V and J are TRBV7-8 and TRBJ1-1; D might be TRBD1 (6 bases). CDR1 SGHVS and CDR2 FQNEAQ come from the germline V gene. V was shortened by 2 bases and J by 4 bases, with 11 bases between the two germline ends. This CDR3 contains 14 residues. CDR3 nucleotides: TGTGCCAGCAGCTTACCCAGGGGTTCCACTGAAGCTTTCTTT. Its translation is CASSLPRGSTEAFF.

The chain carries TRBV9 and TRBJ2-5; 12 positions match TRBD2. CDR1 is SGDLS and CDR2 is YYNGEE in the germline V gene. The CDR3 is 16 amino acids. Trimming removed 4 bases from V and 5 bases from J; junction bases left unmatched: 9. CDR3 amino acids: CASSPLAGGPWETQYF. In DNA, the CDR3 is TGTGCCAGCAGCCCCCTAGCGGGAGGGCCTTGGGAGACCCAGTACTTC.

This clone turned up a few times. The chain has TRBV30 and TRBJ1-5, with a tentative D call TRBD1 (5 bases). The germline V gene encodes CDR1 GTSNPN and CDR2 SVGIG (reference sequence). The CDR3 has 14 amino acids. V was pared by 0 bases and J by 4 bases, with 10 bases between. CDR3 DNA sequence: TGTGCCTGGAGTGTAGCAGGGCTAAATCAGCCCCAGCATTTT. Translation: CAWSVAGLNQPQHF.

This CDR3 is CASSGVLFLELFF. The CDR3 coding sequence is TGTGCCAGCAGCGGAGTCCTTTTTTTGGAGCTGTTTTTT. The V call is TRBV6-1, the J call TRBJ2-2, with D unclear. CDR1 and CDR2 from the germline V gene are MNHNS and SASEGT. The ends were cut back, 6 bases at V and 10 bases at J, with 15 bases in the middle. The CDR3 consists of 13 residues.

The CDR3 is CASSPRLAGISYEQYF. The CDR3 DNA follows: TGCGCCAGCAGCCCCAGACTAGCGGGGATCTCCTACGAGCAGTACTTC. The chain combines TRBV5-1 with TRBJ2-7; TRBD2 matches 11 bases. V shed 4 bases and J 0 bases; nucleotides not matched to a gene: 6. This CDR3 region has 16 residues. Germline assignment: CDR1 SGHRS and CDR2 YFSETQ.

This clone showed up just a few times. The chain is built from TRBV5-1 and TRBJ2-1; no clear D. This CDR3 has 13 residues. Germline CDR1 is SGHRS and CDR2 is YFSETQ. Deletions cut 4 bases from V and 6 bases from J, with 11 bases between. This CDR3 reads CASSPMAFNEQFF. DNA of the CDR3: TGCGCCAGCAGCCCCATGGCCTTCAATGAGCAGTTCTTC.